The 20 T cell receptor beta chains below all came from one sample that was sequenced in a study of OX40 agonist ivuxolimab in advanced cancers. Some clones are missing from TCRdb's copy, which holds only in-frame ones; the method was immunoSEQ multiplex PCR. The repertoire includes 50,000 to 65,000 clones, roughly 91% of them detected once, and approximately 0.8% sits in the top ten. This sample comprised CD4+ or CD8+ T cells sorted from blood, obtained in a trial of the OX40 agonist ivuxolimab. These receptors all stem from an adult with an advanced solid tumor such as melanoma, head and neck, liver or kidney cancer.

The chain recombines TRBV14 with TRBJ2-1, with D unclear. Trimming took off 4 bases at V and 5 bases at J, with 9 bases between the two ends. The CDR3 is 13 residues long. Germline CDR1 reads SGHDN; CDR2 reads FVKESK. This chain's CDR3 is CASSLRLDNEQFF. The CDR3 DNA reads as TGTGCCAGCAGCCTACGCTTGGACAATGAGCAGTTCTTC.

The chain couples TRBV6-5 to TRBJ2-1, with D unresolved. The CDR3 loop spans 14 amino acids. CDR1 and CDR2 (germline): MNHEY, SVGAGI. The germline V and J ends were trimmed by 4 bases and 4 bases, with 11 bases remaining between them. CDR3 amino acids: CASSSLVRYNEQFF. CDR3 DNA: TGTGCCAGCAGTTCCCTAGTCAGGTACAATGAGCAGTTCTTC.

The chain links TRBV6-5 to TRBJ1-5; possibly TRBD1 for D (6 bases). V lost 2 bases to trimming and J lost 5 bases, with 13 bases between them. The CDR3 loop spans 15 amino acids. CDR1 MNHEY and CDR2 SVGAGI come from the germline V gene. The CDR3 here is CASSYGGRGDQPQHF. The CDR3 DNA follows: TGTGCCAGCAGTTACGGCGGCAGGGGTGATCAGCCCCAGCATTTT.

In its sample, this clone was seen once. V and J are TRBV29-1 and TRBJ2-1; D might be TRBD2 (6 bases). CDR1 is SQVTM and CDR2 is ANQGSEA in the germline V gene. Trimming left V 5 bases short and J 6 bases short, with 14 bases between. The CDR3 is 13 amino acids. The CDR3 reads CSVWVLAANEQFF. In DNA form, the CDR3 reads TGCAGCGTTTGGGTACTAGCTGCCAATGAGCAGTTCTTC.

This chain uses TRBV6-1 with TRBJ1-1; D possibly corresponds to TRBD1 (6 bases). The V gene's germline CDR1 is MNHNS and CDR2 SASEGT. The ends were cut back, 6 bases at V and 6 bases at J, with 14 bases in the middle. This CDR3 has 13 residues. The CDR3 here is CASRNQGSAEAFF. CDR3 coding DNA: TGTGCCAGCAGGAACCAGGGGTCGGCTGAAGCTTTCTTT.

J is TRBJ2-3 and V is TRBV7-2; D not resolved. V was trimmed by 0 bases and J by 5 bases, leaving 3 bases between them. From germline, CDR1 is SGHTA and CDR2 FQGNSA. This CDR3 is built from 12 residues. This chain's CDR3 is CASSLARDTQYF. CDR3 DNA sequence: TGTGCCAGCAGCTTAGCTAGAGATACGCAGTATTTT.

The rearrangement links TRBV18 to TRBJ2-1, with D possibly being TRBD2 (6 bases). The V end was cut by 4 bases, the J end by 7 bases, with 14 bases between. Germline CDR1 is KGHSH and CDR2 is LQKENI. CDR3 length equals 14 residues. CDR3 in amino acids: CASSLGTGGNEQFF. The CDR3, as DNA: TGTGCCAGCTCACTCGGGACTGGGGGTAATGAGCAGTTCTTC.

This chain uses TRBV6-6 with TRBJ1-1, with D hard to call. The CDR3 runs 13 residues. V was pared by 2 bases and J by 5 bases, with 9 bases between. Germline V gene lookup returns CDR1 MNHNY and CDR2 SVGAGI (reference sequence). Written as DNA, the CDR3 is TGTGCCAGCAGTTACAATGACGTGACTGAAGCTTTCTTT. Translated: CASSYNDVTEAFF.

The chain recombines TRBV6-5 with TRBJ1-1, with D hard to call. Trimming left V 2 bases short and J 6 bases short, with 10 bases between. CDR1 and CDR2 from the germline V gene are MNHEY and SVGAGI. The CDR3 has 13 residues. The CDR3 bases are TGTGCCAGCAGTTACAGGGTCCCGGCTGAAGCTTTCTTT. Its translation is CASSYRVPAEAFF.

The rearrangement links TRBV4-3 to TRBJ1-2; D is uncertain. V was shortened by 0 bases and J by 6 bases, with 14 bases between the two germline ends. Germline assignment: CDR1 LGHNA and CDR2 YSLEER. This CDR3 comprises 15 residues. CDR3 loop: CASSQDGRLFDGYTF. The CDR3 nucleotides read TGCGCCAGCAGCCAAGACGGGAGACTCTTCGATGGCTACACCTTC.

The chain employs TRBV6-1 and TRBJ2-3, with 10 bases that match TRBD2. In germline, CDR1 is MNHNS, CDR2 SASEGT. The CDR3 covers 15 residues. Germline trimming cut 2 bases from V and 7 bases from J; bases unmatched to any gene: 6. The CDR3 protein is CASSERAGGPNTQYF. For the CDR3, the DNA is TGTGCCAGCAGTGAACGAGCGGGAGGGCCGAATACGCAGTATTTT.

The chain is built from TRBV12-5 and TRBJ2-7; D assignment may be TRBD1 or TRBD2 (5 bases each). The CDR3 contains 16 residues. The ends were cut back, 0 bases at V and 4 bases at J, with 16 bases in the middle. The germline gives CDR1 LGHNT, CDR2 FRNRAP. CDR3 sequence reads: CASGLVRVEGRYEQYF. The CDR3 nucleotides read TGTGCTAGTGGTTTGGTACGGGTCGAGGGACGGTACGAGCAGTACTTC.

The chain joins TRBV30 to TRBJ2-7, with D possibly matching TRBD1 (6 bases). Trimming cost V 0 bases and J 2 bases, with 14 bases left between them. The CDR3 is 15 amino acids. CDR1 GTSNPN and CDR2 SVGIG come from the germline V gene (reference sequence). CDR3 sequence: CAWSVPYTGTYEQYF. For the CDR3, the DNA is TGTGCCTGGAGTGTACCTTACACAGGGACCTACGAGCAGTACTTC. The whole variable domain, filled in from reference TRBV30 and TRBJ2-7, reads SQTIHQWPATLVQPVGSPLSLECTVEGTSNPNLYWYRQAAGRGLQLLFYSVGIGQISSEVPQNLSASRPQDRQFILSSKKLLLSDSGFYLCAWSVPYTGTYEQYFGPGTRLTVT.

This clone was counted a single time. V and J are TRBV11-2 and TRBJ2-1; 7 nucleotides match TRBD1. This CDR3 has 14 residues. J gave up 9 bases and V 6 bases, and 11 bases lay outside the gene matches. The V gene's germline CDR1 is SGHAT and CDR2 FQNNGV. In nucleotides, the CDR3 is TGTGCCAGCAGGGCGACAGGGTTACAAAGTGAGCAGTTCTTC. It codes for CASRATGLQSEQFF.

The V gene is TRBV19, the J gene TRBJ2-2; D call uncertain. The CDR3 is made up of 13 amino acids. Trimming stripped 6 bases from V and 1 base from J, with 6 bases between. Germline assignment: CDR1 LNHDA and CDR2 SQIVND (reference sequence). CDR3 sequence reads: CASRHWNTGELFF. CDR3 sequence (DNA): TGTGCCAGTAGACATTGGAACACCGGGGAGCTGTTTTTT.

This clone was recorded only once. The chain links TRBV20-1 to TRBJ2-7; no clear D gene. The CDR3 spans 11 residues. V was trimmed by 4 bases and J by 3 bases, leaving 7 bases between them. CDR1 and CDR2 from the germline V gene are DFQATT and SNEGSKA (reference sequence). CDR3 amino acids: CSATERYEQYF. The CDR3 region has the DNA TGCAGTGCTACCGAACGCTACGAGCAGTACTTC.

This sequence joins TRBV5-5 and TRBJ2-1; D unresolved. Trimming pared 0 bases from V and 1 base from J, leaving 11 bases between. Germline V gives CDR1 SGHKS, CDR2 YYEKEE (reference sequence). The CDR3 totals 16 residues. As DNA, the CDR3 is TGTGCCAGCAGCTTGGGTGGTCTGGGGTCCTACAATGAGCAGTTCTTC. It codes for CASSLGGLGSYNEQFF. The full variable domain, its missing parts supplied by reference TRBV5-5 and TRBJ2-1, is DAGVTQSPTHLIKTRGQQVTLRCSPISGHKSVSWYQQVLGQGPQFIFQYYEKEERGRGNFPDRFSARQFPNYSSELNVNALLLGDSALYLCASSLGGLGSYNEQFFGPGTRLTVL.

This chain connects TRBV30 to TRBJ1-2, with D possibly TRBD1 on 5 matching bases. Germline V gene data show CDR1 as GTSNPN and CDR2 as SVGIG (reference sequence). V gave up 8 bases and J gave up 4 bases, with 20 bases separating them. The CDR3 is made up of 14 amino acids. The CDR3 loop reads CAHYGGTLGYGYTF. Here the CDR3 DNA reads TGTGCCCATTATGGGGGGACGCTGGGCTATGGCTACACCTTC.

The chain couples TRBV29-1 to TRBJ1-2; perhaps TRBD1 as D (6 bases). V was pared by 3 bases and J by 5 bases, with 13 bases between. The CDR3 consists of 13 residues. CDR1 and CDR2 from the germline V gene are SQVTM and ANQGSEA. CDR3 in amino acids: CSVDPQGKYGYTF. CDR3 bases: TGCAGCGTTGACCCACAGGGAAAGTATGGCTACACCTTC.

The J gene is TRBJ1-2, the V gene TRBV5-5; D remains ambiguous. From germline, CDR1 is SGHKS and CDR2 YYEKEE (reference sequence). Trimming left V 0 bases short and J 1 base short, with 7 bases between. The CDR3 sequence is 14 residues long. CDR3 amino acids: CASSLGPGNYGYTF. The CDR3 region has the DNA TGTGCCAGCAGCTTGGGTCCGGGTAACTATGGCTACACCTTC.